These 18 T cell receptor beta chains were all obtained from the same sample, sequenced in a study of blood T cell repertoires in COVID-19. Sequencing was performed with immunoSEQ multiplex PCR; in TCRdb, only in-frame clones are kept and a portion is missing. The data hold 35,000 to 55,000 clones, with approximately 90% observed a single time. Input material: peripheral blood. The receptors stem from a human donor in a cohort sampled during active COVID-19.

The rearrangement joins TRBV9 to TRBJ1-1; D not certain. This CDR3 has 12 amino acids. Trimming shortened V by 4 bases and J by 3 bases, and 7 bases separated the two germline ends. The germline V gene encodes CDR1 SGDLS and CDR2 YYNGEE. This CDR3 is CASSREDTEAFF. The CDR3 bases are TGTGCCAGCAGCCGAGAGGACACTGAAGCTTTCTTT. Combining the CDR3 with reference TRBV9 and TRBJ1-1 gives the whole variable domain DSGVTQTPKHLITATGQRVTLRCSPRSGDLSVYWYQQSLDQGLQFLIQYYNGEERAKGNILERFSAQQFPDLHSELNLSSLELGDSALYFCASSREDTEAFFGQGTRLTVV.

V gene TRBV7-8 combines with J gene TRBJ2-7, with 8 bases identical to TRBD1. Germline loops: CDR1 SGHVS, CDR2 FQNEAQ. CDR3 length: 13 residues. V trimming: 4 bases; J trimming: 6 bases; junction bases outside the gene matches: 5. The CDR3 bases are TGTGCCAGCAGCTCCCAGACAGGGGTCGAGCAGTACTTC. Translated: CASSSQTGVEQYF.

The V and J genes are TRBV14 and TRBJ2-5; tentatively, D is TRBD2 (6 bases). Germline CDR1 reads SGHDN; CDR2 reads FVKESK. This CDR3 has 17 residues. V lost 1 base and J 3 bases, leaving 18 bases between the germline ends. The CDR3 nucleotides are TGTGCCAGCAGCCAAGGATTCCGGACCGGGGGAAAAGAGACCCAGTACTTC. Translated: CASSQGFRTGGKETQYF.

The chain employs TRBV5-6 and TRBJ1-5; 8 bases are a match to TRBD1. Germline CDR1 is SGHDT and CDR2 is YYEEEE. Unmatched junction bases numbered 4, after V lost 0 bases and J lost 8 bases. This CDR3 spans 14 amino acids. The DNA of the CDR3 is TGTGCCAGCAGCTTGGGGCAGGGGGCGAAGCCCCAGCATTTT. Its translation: CASSLGQGAKPQHF.

This chain uses TRBV4-1 with TRBJ2-1, with D perhaps TRBD1 (5 bases). Trimming took 1 base from V and 4 from J, leaving 8 bases between them. CDR1 MGHRA and CDR2 YSYEKL come from the germline V gene. The CDR3 is made up of 14 amino acids. CDR3 sequence reads: CASSQATDYNEQFF. The CDR3 nucleotides are TGCGCCAGCAGCCAAGCGACAGATTACAATGAGCAGTTCTTC.

This chain links TRBV7-8 with TRBJ2-1; D not certain. CDR1 is SGHVS, CDR2 FQNEAQ, per germline. This CDR3 spans 14 amino acids. Trimming took off 1 base at V and 8 bases at J, with 12 bases between the two ends. The CDR3 region has the DNA TGTGCCAGCAGCTTAGGTGGTAGTCCTCATGAGCAGTTCTTC. Protein sequence: CASSLGGSPHEQFF.

This clone showed up just once. The CDR3 DNA sequence: TGTGCCAGCAGTCTCTCCGGGACAGGGTTCAAGCCCCAGCATTTT. It translates to CASSLSGTGFKPQHF. This chain joins TRBV27 and TRBJ1-5, with 9 nucleotides matching TRBD1. In germline, CDR1 is MNHEY, CDR2 SMNVEV (reference sequence). The CDR3 covers 15 residues. Trimming cost V 5 bases and J 8 bases; bases outside gene matches: 10.

The V call is TRBV7-2, the J call TRBJ2-5, with TRBD1 identical over 10 bases. Germline CDR1 reads SGHTA; CDR2 reads FQGNSA. The J segment lost 2 bases and the V segment lost 4 bases, leaving 10 bases of the junction unmatched. The CDR3 runs to 17 residues. The CDR3 region has the DNA TGTGCCAGCAGCTCGGGACAGGGGAACATGGGACAAGAGACCCAGTACTTC. Translated, it gives CASSSGQGNMGQETQYF.

J is TRBJ1-6 and V is TRBV7-3; TRBD1 might be the D (5 bases). V was trimmed by 1 base and J by 7 bases, leaving 11 bases between them. Germline CDR1 and CDR2: SGHTA and FQGTGA. The CDR3 is 15 amino acids. CDR3 sequence: CASSLITGSNSPLHF. As DNA, the CDR3 is TGTGCCAGCAGCTTAATTACAGGTTCAAATTCACCCCTCCACTTT.

The chain joins TRBV5-1 to TRBJ2-3; the D gene is possibly TRBD2 (5 bases). In germline, CDR1 is SGHRS, CDR2 YFSETQ. There are 14 residues in the CDR3. V was shortened by 7 bases and J by 0 bases, with 12 bases between the two germline ends. Written as DNA, the CDR3 is TGCGCCAGCCAGTCGGGATTAAGCACAGATACGCAGTATTTT. This sequence encodes CASQSGLSTDTQYF.

This chain joins TRBV4-3 and TRBJ2-3, with 8 bases that match TRBD2. V dropped 0 bases and J dropped 4; count of bases not matched to a gene: 6. This CDR3 comprises 16 residues. In germline, CDR1 is LGHNA, CDR2 YSLEER. CDR3 sequence: CASSQDSLAGADTQYF. The DNA for the CDR3 is TGCGCCAGCAGCCAAGATAGTCTAGCGGGCGCAGATACGCAGTATTTT.

The chain couples TRBV3-1 (or the pseudogene TRBV3-2) to TRBJ1-4; 7 nucleotides line up with TRBD1. Germline lookup yields CDR1 LGHDT and CDR2 YNNKEL (reference sequence). After removal of 1 base from V and 7 bases from J, the junction contained 9 bases not matched to a gene. The CDR3 is made up of 16 amino acids. CDR3 amino acids: CASSQADRVVGEKLFF. In nucleotides, the CDR3 is TGTGCCAGCAGCCAAGCCGACAGGGTCGTAGGTGAAAAACTGTTTTTT.

This clone is judged medium-sized. J is TRBJ2-3 and V is TRBV29-1; TRBD2 aligns across 12 bases. Germline values: CDR1 SQVTM, CDR2 ANQGSEA. CDR3 length: 14 residues. The J segment lost 2 bases and the V segment lost 5 bases, leaving 2 bases of the junction unmatched. The CDR3 nucleotides read TGCAGCGTTCTAGCGGGAGGGCCCACAGATACGCAGTATTTT. Its protein is CSVLAGGPTDTQYF.

The chain links TRBV30 to TRBJ2-7, with 10 positions matching TRBD2. CDR3 length equals 16 residues. Unmatched junction bases numbered 8, after V lost 0 bases and J lost 3 bases. CDR1 and CDR2 (germline): GTSNPN, SVGIG (reference sequence). The CDR3 sequence is CAWSVGGLAILYEQYF. DNA of the CDR3: TGTGCCTGGAGTGTCGGGGGACTAGCGATCCTCTACGAGCAGTACTTC.

This rearrangement joins TRBV15 to TRBJ2-7; D is possibly TRBD2 (6 bases). In germline, CDR1 is LNHNV, CDR2 YYDKDF (reference sequence). V was clipped by 1 base and J by 4 bases, with 11 bases between them. This CDR3 contains 14 residues. For the CDR3, the DNA is TGTGCCACCAGCAGAGGACTAGATCTATACGAGCAGTACTTC. This sequence encodes CATSRGLDLYEQYF.

The rearrangement links TRBV5-1 to TRBJ2-7; possible D gene TRBD1, 6 bases. The V gene's germline CDR1 is SGHRS and CDR2 YFSETQ. The CDR3 has 16 residues. Deletions cut 1 base from V and 2 bases from J, with 16 bases between. CDR3 amino acids: CASSLLYRDTTYEQYF. The CDR3 DNA reads TGCGCCAGCAGCTTGTTGTACCGGGACACCACCTACGAGCAGTACTTC.

J is TRBJ2-3 and V is TRBV7-2; 11 nucleotides agree with TRBD2. This CDR3 has 16 residues. The V and J ends lost 2 bases and 4 bases, in that order; junction bases with no gene match: 5. The germline V gene has CDR1 SGHTA and CDR2 FQGNSA. CDR3 nucleotides: TGTGCCAGCAGCTTAAATAGCGGGGGGGCCTCAGATACGCAGTATTTT. Protein product: CASSLNSGGASDTQYF.

This clone was found once. This rearrangement joins TRBV4-2 to TRBJ1-4; TRBD1 agrees at 8 bases. The junction had 6 bases not matched to a gene; V was cut back by 2 bases and J by 4 bases. Germline loops: CDR1 LGHNA, CDR2 YNFKEQ. The CDR3 totals 16 residues. CDR3 sequence: CASSQTPGGYNEKLFF. The CDR3 nucleotides read TGTGCCAGCAGCCAAACCCCAGGGGGCTATAATGAAAAACTGTTTTTT.